These 6 T cell receptor beta chains came from one sample sequenced in a study of vaccination and CD4 T cells after COVID-19. Antigen specificity for these receptors is unknown. Cultured CD4+ T cell DNA underwent sequencing with the Oncomine TCR Beta short-read assay. TCRdb called the PCR reads again in MiXCR, with one record for every CDR3 protein. The table lists around 25,000 distinct CDR3 sequences, 35% to 55% of them singletons. Noted treatment: approximately nine-day PBMC culture with coronavirus spike peptide pools or control peptides (ViraFEST assay). Sequenced input: CD4+ T cells from blood, cultured in vitro. The receptor set was obtained from a human donor who had recovered from COVID-19.

The J gene is TRBJ2-7, the V gene TRBV10-3, with 15 bases fitting TRBD2. The CDR3 is 15 amino acids. The germline CDR1 and CDR2 sequences are ENHRY and SYGVKD. V lost 6 bases, J lost 3 bases, and 3 bases stayed unmatched. The CDR3 DNA sequence: TGTGCCATCAGAGGGACTAGCGGGGGGATCTACGAGCAGTACTTC. Amino acids: CAIRGTSGGIYEQYF.

This clonotype was counted a few times. The chain links TRBV28 to TRBJ1-5, with 8 bases lining up with TRBD1. This CDR3 contains 16 residues. Germline-derived CDR1 and CDR2 are MDHEN and SYDVKM. Trimming removed 6 bases from V and 5 bases from J; junction bases left unmatched: 12. The CDR3 DNA sequence: TGTGCCAGCAGCACACAACAGGGGGGCGCGGATCAGCCCCAGCATTTT. This encodes CASSTQQGGADQPQHF. The full variable domain, completed using reference TRBV28 and TRBJ1-5, is DVKVTQSSRYLVKRTGEKVFLECVQDMDHENMFWYRQDPGLGLRLIYFSYDVKMKEKGDIPEGYSVSREKKERFSLILESASTNQTSMYLCASSTQQGGADQPQHFGDGTRLSIL.

The J gene is TRBJ1-5, the V gene TRBV6-1; a possible D gene is TRBD1 (6 bases). V dropped 6 bases and J dropped 4 bases, with 16 bases sitting between them. The CDR3 contains 15 residues. The germline V gene has CDR1 MNHNS and CDR2 SASEGT. CDR3 DNA sequence: TGTGCCAGCAGCCATCCGGCAGGGGTTAATCAGCCCCAGCATTTT. This sequence encodes CASSHPAGVNQPQHF.

V usage is TRBV5-1 and J usage is TRBJ1-2, with 9 positions matching TRBD1. The V segment lost 0 bases and the J segment 8 bases; nucleotides outside the gene matches: 8. CDR3 size: 15 residues. The germline CDR1 and CDR2 sequences are SGHRS and YFSETQ. The CDR3, as DNA: TGCGCCAGCAGCTTGGAGGTGGGGACAGGGTCAGGCTACACCTTC. The encoded protein is CASSLEVGTGSGYTF.

V is TRBV6-1 and J is TRBJ2-7; 7 positions agree with TRBD1. Germline V gives CDR1 MNHNS, CDR2 SASEGT. The V gene end was trimmed by 6 bases and the J gene end by 2 bases; junction bases not matched to a gene: 10. The CDR3 loop spans 15 amino acids. As DNA, the CDR3 is TGTGCCAGCAGCGCAGACAGGGTAGAAACCTACGAGCAGTACTTC. Protein: CASSADRVETYEQYF.

This clonotype was detected a few times. The rearrangement joins TRBV27 to TRBJ1-5; maybe TRBD1 (5 bases). CDR3 length: 15 residues. V lost 5 bases and J 0 bases, leaving 11 bases between the germline ends. Germline V CDR1 and CDR2: MNHEY, SMNVEV (reference sequence). The CDR3: CASSGTGYSNQPQHF. The CDR3 DNA reads as TGTGCCAGCAGTGGTACAGGCTATAGCAATCAGCCCCAGCATTTT.